These 9 T cell receptor beta chains came from one sample sequenced in a study of blood T cells in healthy people across ages. With a J-beta primer mix and a sample-barcoded 5' primer, a second PCR ran roughly 6 to 11 cycles. TCRdb passed the 5' RACE reads through MiXCR, listing each CDR3 protein once. The repertoire holds over a million distinct CDR3 sequences, with around 43% as singletons. Sequencing used blood. The origin of the receptors is a woman in her sixties or seventies in good health.

The chain links TRBV4-3 to TRBJ2-5, with 13 bases aligning to TRBD2. Looked up from germline, CDR1 is LGHNA and CDR2 is YSLEER. This CDR3 contains 19 residues. V dropped 0 bases and J dropped 3; count of bases not matched to a gene: 10. As DNA, the CDR3 is TGCGCCAGCAGCCAAGATCTCGCACTAGCGGGAGGGTGGGAAGAGACCCAGTACTTC. Translated, it gives CASSQDLALAGGWEETQYF.

The chain couples TRBV27 to TRBJ1-1; 7 bases are shared with TRBD1. V shed 5 bases and J 0 bases; nucleotides not matched to a gene: 6. The CDR3 length is 15 residues. The germline CDR1 and CDR2 sequences are MNHEY and SMNVEV (reference sequence). CDR3 bases: TGTGCCAGCAGTAGCTGGACAGGATTGAACACTGAAGCTTTCTTT. Protein: CASSSWTGLNTEAFF.

CDR3 sequence: CSATAGGPYEQYF. The CDR3 DNA reads TGCAGTGCTACGGCGGGAGGGCCCTACGAGCAGTACTTC. This chain uses TRBV20-1 with TRBJ2-7, with 9 bases matching TRBD2. The trim removed 4 bases at V and 2 bases at J, leaving 3 bases unmatched. Germline V gene sequence: CDR1 DFQATT, CDR2 SNEGSKA (reference sequence). The CDR3 runs 13 residues.

The CDR3 spells CASSPNGMSYNEQFF. DNA for the CDR3: TGTGCCAGCAGCCCGAACGGGATGTCCTACAATGAGCAGTTCTTC. V usage is TRBV9 and J usage is TRBJ2-1, with D perhaps matching TRBD2 (5 bases). Germline lookup yields CDR1 SGDLS and CDR2 YYNGEE. The CDR3 contains 15 residues. Trimming took 4 bases from V and 1 from J, leaving 12 bases between them.

This clonotype was observed a few times. The chain uses TRBV11-2 and TRBJ1-2, with a weak D call TRBD1 (6 bases). Trimming cost V 5 bases and J 5 bases, with 15 bases left between them. The CDR3 totals 14 residues. From germline, CDR1 is SGHAT and CDR2 FQNNGV. The CDR3 DNA reads as TGTGCCAGCAGCCGACAGGTCGCCGGTTATGGCTACACCTTC. Its translation is CASSRQVAGYGYTF.

This clonotype occurred a few times. The chain is built from TRBV20-1 and TRBJ2-1; 7 bases map to TRBD2. V shed 0 bases, J shed 0 bases, and the junction held 8 bases outside the gene matches. From germline, CDR1 is DFQATT and CDR2 SNEGSKA (reference sequence). The CDR3 extends over 17 amino acids. Here the CDR3 reads CSARDWGAGSSYNEQFF. The CDR3 nucleotides are TGCAGTGCTAGAGATTGGGGAGCGGGGAGCTCCTACAATGAGCAGTTCTTC.

J is TRBJ1-6 and V is TRBV7-3, with TRBD1 identical over 8 bases. Per the germline V gene, CDR1 is SGHTA and CDR2 is FQGTGA. The CDR3 runs 14 residues. The ends lost 4 bases at V and 6 bases at J; junction bases unmatched: 2. The chain's CDR3 is CASSWQGANSPLHF. CDR3 coding DNA: TGTGCCAGCAGCTGGCAGGGGGCTAATTCACCCCTCCACTTT.

The V and J genes are TRBV28 and TRBJ2-7; TRBD1 might be the D (6 bases). Germline V gene lookup returns CDR1 MDHEN and CDR2 SYDVKM. Trimming left V 4 bases short and J 0 bases short, with 16 bases between. The CDR3 spans 16 residues. Here the CDR3 reads CASSSIHRDNSYEQYF. Here the CDR3 DNA reads TGTGCCAGCAGTTCCATTCACCGGGACAACTCCTACGAGCAGTACTTC.

The chain couples TRBV6-1 to TRBJ2-1; TRBD2 matches at 15 bases. The germline V gene has CDR1 MNHNS and CDR2 SASEGT. This CDR3 contains 18 residues. Germline trimming cut 6 bases from V and 2 bases from J; bases unmatched to any gene: 8. The CDR3 sequence is CASRAGTSGRKTYNEQFF. The CDR3 DNA follows: TGTGCCAGCAGAGCCGGGACTAGCGGGAGGAAAACCTACAATGAGCAGTTCTTC.